The rows below give T cell receptor beta chains drawn from one sample of a study of neoadjuvant nivolumab and ipilimumab in lung cancer. TCRdb's copy holds only in-frame clones and misses some; the assay was immunoSEQ multiplex PCR. The data hold about 26,000 clones, with approximately 80% observed a single time. Sequencing was performed on peripheral blood, taken before neoadjuvant nivolumab, alone or with ipilimumab. All receptors come from an adult with non-small cell lung cancer. CDR3s include the opening cysteine and the closing phenylalanine or tryptophan. A D gene is named only where the DNA matches it firmly. Part of the rows lack a size; the others show once, few, many or a class for expanded clones.

d_call | clone_size | j_call | v_call | cdr3_nt | cdr3_aa
NA | NA | TRBJ2-4 | TRBV28 | TGTGCCAGCAGTTTAGGCCAGGAAGGTATTCAGTACTTC | CASSLGQEGIQYF
NA | NA | TRBJ1-1 | TRBV7-2 | TGTGCCAGCAGCTCTGCCGGGACGAACACTGAAGCTTTCTTT | CASSSAGTNTEAFF
NA | NA | TRBJ2-7 | TRBV15 | TGTGCCACCAGCAAAGACGTAGCCTACGCCTACGAGCAGTACTTC | CATSKDVAYAYEQYF
NA | NA | TRBJ1-6 | TRBV5-1 | TGCGCCAGCAGCAAGGAAGGGCCATCGTATTCACCCCTCCACTTT | CASSKEGPSYSPLHF
NA | NA | TRBJ2-1 | TRBV11-1 | TGTGCCAGCACCCGGGTGGGCCTTGAGCAGTTCTTC | CASTRVGLEQFF
NA | once | TRBJ2-3 | TRBV7-9 | TGTGCCAGCACCGGCGGGAGCACAGATACGCAGTATTTT | CASTGGSTDTQYF
NA | NA | TRBJ2-5 | TRBV13 | TGTGCCAGCAGCTCTATCCACGCGGGGCCGGAAGAGACCCAGTACTTC | CASSSIHAGPEETQYF
NA | NA | TRBJ1-5 | TRBV5-8 | TGTGCCAGCAGCTTGGGGCGGAGCAATCAGCCCCAGCATTTT | CASSLGRSNQPQHF
TRBD2 | NA | TRBJ2-5 | TRBV7-2 | TGTGCCAGCAGCCTGGGACTAGCGGGGGAGACCCAGTACTTC | CASSLGLAGETQYF
NA | NA | TRBJ1-1 | TRBV5-1 | TGCGCCAGCAGCTTGAGCAGGTGGAGCAACACTGAAGCTTTCTTT | CASSLSRWSNTEAFF
TRBD2 | NA | TRBJ2-3 | TRBV15 | TGTGCCACCAGCGGTCGGTCGGGGGGAACAGATACGCAGTATTTT | CATSGRSGGTDTQYF
TRBD1 | NA | TRBJ1-1 | TRBV7-8 | TGTGCCAGCAGCCTCCGGGACAGGGGGTCGAACACTGAAGCTTTCTTT | CASSLRDRGSNTEAFF
NA | NA | TRBJ2-5 | TRBV19 | TGTGCCAGTAGTATAGAAAAGACCCAGTACTTC | CASSIEKTQYF
NA | NA | TRBJ2-6 | TRBV11-2 | TGTGCCAGCAGCTTGGATCTCTCTGGGGCCAACGTCCTGACTTTC | CASSLDLSGANVLTF
TRBD1 | few | TRBJ2-5 | TRBV5-1 | TGCGCCAGCAGCGGACTGGGACAGGGACAAGAGACCCAGTACTTC | CASSGLGQGQETQYF
TRBD1 | NA | TRBJ1-1 | TRBV10-3 | TGTGCCATCAGTGAGCCGCGACAGGGGCGGCTGAACACTGAAGCTTTCTTT | CAISEPRQGRLNTEAFF
NA | NA | TRBJ1-1 | TRBV10-1 | TGCGCCAGCAGTCCAGGTTTGAACACTGAAGCTTTCTTT | CASSPGLNTEAFF
NA | few | TRBJ2-1 | TRBV7-8 | TGTGCCAGCAGCTTCGAAGGGGGATCTGGGAATGAGCAGTTCTTC | CASSFEGGSGNEQFF
NA | NA | TRBJ1-6 | TRBV9 | TGTGCCAGCAGCCATTCCCCCGAGGGAGGAAATTCACCCCTCCACTTT | CASSHSPEGGNSPLHF
NA | NA | TRBJ1-4 | TRBV6-6 | TGTGCCAGCAGGAACAGGGTCGATGAAAAACTGTTTTTT | CASRNRVDEKLFF
NA | NA | TRBJ1-3 | TRBV29-1 | TGCAGCGTTGAAACAGGGTTCTCTGGAAACACCATATATTTT | CSVETGFSGNTIYF
NA | NA | TRBJ2-3 | TRBV5-1 | TGCGCCAGCAGCCTAGATACAGATACGCAGTATTTT | CASSLDTDTQYF
NA | NA | TRBJ1-1 | TRBV6-1 | TGTGCCAGCAGACAGCAGAACACTGAAGCTTTCTTT | CASRQQNTEAFF
TRBD1 | NA | TRBJ1-2 | TRBV27 | TGTGCCAGCAGTGGGTCGGACAGGGGTGGGGGCTACACCTTC | CASSGSDRGGGYTF
NA | NA | TRBJ2-6 | TRBV11-3 | TGTGCCAGCAGCTTAGGCCTCTCTGGGGCCAACGTCCTGACTTTC | CASSLGLSGANVLTF
TRBD1 | NA | TRBJ2-7 | TRBV7-6 | TGTGCCAGCAGCTCCTACCGTCGGAGAATAGACACCGGGACAGGGGGCTCCGAGCAGTACTTC | CASSSYRRRIDTGTGGSEQYF
TRBD2 | NA | TRBJ2-3 | TRBV4-2 | TGTGCCAGCAGCCAAGTGAAAGCGGGGGTCCCAGATACGCAGTATTTT | CASSQVKAGVPDTQYF
TRBD1 | NA | TRBJ2-7 | TRBV5-1 | TGCGCCAGCAGCTTGGCCTTCGGACAGGGATCGGGCGAGCAGTACTTC | CASSLAFGQGSGEQYF
TRBD2 | NA | TRBJ2-2 | TRBV6-5 | TGTGCCAGCAGTTCTAGCGGGGGGGTTTCCGGGGAGCTGTTTTTT | CASSSSGGVSGELFF
NA | NA | TRBJ1-4 | TRBV5-6 | TGTGCCAGCAGCACGACAGGTATTGAAAAACTGTTTTTT | CASSTTGIEKLFF
NA | NA | TRBJ1-1 | TRBV7-2 | TGTGCCAGCACCAAGGACAGTAACACTGAAGCTTTCTTT | CASTKDSNTEAFF
NA | NA | TRBJ1-1 | TRBV11-2 | TGTGCCAGCAGCTTAGGAACCGTAGGCCTCGCTAAAAACACTGAAGCTTTCTTT | CASSLGTVGLAKNTEAFF
NA | NA | TRBJ1-4 | TRBV5-6 | TGTGCCAGCAGCTCCCGGGACACCAATAATGAAAAACTGTTTTTT | CASSSRDTNNEKLFF
NA | NA | TRBJ1-1 | TRBV19 | TGTGCCAGTACCAAGCAGGGTTCCATGGGCACTGAAGCTTTCTTT | CASTKQGSMGTEAFF
NA | NA | TRBJ1-2 | TRBV5-4 | TGTGCCAGCAGCTTGGTTGGCAGACCTAACTATGGCTACACCTTC | CASSLVGRPNYGYTF
TRBD1 | NA | TRBJ2-2 | TRBV14 | TGTGCCAGCAGCCGCCGGGACAGAGACACCGGGGAGCTGTTTTTT | CASSRRDRDTGELFF
NA | few | TRBJ1-3 | TRBV5-4 | TGTGCCAGCAGCCGGGCAGGGACGCCAAGCTCTGGAAACACCATATATTTT | CASSRAGTPSSGNTIYF
TRBD1 | NA | TRBJ2-7 | TRBV5-1 | TGCGCCAGCAGCTTGGGGCAGGGGGCTTATAACGAGCAGTACTTC | CASSLGQGAYNEQYF
NA | NA | TRBJ2-7 | TRBV27 | TGTGCCAGCAGTTTTCAAGCCGGGACACCAGCAACGGGCTCCTACGAGCAGTACTTC | CASSFQAGTPATGSYEQYF
NA | NA | TRBJ1-2 | TRBV28 | TGTGCCAGCAGGCGGGGCTATGGCTACACCTTC | CASRRGYGYTF
NA | NA | TRBJ2-2 | TRBV6-6 | TGTGCCAGCAGGGACACGTCGGGTACCGGGGAGCTGTTTTTT | CASRDTSGTGELFF
NA | few | TRBJ2-7 | TRBV7-9 | TGTGCCAGCAGCTTAGGCCAGTTCGAGCAGTACTTC | CASSLGQFEQYF
NA | few | TRBJ1-1 | TRBV29-1 | TGCAGCGTTGGACAGGTGAACACTGAAGCTTTCTTT | CSVGQVNTEAFF
NA | once | TRBJ1-1 | TRBV6-6 | TGTGCCAGCAGTTCCTACATGGGGAACACTGAAGCTTTCTTT | CASSSYMGNTEAFF
TRBD2 | once | TRBJ2-5 | TRBV11-2 | TGTGCCAGCAGCTTAGGGGCTAGCGGGGGCGAGACCCAGTACTTC | CASSLGASGGETQYF
NA | NA | TRBJ2-7 | TRBV4-2 | TGTGCCAGCAGCCAAGATGGAGGGCTCGAGCAGTACTTC | CASSQDGGLEQYF
TRBD1 | NA | TRBJ1-2 | TRBV25-1 | TGTGCCAGCAGTCACAGGGGAGAGGGCGGCTACACCTTC | CASSHRGEGGYTF
NA | NA | TRBJ2-6 | TRBV19 | TGTGCCAGTAGTAAGGTGTCGAGCTCTGGGGCCAACGTCCTGACTTTC | CASSKVSSSGANVLTF
NA | NA | TRBJ1-2 | TRBV6-5 | TGTGCCAGCAGTTACGGGGAGGGCGGCTACACCTTC | CASSYGEGGYTF
TRBD2 | NA | TRBJ2-1 | TRBV11-3 | TGTGCCAGCAGCTTAGCTAGCGGGAGCTACAATGAGCAGTTCTTC | CASSLASGSYNEQFF
NA | NA | TRBJ1-1 | TRBV5-4 | TGTGCCAGCAGCTTAATTTCCACTGAAGCTTTCTTT | CASSLISTEAFF
NA | NA | TRBJ1-2 | TRBV29-1 | TGCAGCGTTGAAGCCGGGACATCCTATGGCTACACCTTC | CSVEAGTSYGYTF
NA | NA | TRBJ2-3 | TRBV9 | TGTGCCAGCAGCGTAGAGGCGGGCACAGATACGCAGTATTTT | CASSVEAGTDTQYF
NA | NA | TRBJ1-1 | TRBV19 | TGTGCCAGTAGTCACCCAGGCCAGGACGCTGAAGCTTTCTTT | CASSHPGQDAEAFF
NA | NA | TRBJ2-4 | TRBV7-6 | TGTGCCAGCAGCTTAGGGGGGGAAGGCATTCAGTACTTC | CASSLGGEGIQYF